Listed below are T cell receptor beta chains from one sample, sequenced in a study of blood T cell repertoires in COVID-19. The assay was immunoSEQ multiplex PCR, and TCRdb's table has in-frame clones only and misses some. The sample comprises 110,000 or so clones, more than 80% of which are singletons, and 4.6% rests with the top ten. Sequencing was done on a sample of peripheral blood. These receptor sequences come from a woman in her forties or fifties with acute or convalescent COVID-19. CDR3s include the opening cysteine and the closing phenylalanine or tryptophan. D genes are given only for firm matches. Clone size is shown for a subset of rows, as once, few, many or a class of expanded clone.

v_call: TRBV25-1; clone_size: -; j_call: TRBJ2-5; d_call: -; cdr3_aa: CASSERGYQETQYF; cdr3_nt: TGTGCCAGCAGTGAAAGGGGTTACCAAGAGACCCAGTACTTC
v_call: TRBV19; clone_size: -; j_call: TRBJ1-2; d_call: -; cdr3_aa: CASSLSSYGYTF; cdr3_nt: TGTGCCAGTAGCTTATCCAGCTATGGCTACACCTTC
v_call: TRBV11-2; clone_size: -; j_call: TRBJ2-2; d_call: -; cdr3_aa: CASSFFVLTGRVGELFF; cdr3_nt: TGTGCCAGCAGCTTCTTTGTATTGACGGGTCGAGTTGGGGAGCTGTTTTTT
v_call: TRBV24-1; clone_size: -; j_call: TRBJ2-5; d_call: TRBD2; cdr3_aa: CATSDFYGGETQYF; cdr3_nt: TGTGCCACCAGTGATTTTTACGGGGGGGAGACCCAGTACTTC
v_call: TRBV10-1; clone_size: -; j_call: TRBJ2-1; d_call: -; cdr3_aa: CASRQSRTASEQFF; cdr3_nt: TGCGCCAGCAGGCAGAGTAGGACAGCAAGTGAGCAGTTCTTC
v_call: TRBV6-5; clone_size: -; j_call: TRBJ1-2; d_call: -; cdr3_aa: CASRSQGLVPYGYTF; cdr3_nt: TGTGCCAGCAGATCGCAGGGGTTGGTTCCATATGGCTACACCTTC
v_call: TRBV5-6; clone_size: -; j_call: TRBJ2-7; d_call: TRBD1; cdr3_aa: CASSWGTGGEQYF; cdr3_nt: TGTGCCAGCAGCTGGGGGACAGGGGGCGAGCAGTACTTC
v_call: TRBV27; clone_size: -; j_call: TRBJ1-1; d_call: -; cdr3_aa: CASSLTAADTEAFF; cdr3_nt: TGTGCCAGCAGTTTAACAGCGGCTGACACTGAAGCTTTCTTT
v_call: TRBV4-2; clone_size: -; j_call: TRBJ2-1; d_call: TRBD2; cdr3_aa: CASSQDLGLAGDTYNEQFF; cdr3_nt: TGTGCCAGCAGCCAAGACCTAGGACTAGCGGGGGACACCTACAATGAGCAGTTCTTC
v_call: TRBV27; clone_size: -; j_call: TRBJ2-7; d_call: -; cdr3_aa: CASSPSLGSYSYEQYF; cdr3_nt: TGTGCCAGCAGTCCTTCCTTGGGCAGCTATTCCTACGAGCAGTACTTC
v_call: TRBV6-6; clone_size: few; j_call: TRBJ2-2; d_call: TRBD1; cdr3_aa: CASSYSTGGSGELFF; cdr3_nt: TGTGCCAGCAGTTACTCGACAGGGGGGTCCGGGGAGCTGTTTTTT
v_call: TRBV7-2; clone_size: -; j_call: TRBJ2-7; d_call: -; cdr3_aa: CASSLGNRISGQQYF; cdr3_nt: TGTGCCAGCAGCTTAGGAAACCGTATAAGCGGTCAGCAGTACTTC
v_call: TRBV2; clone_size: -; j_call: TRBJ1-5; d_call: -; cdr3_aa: CASSQKRENQPQHF; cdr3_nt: TGTGCCAGCAGTCAAAAACGTGAGAATCAGCCCCAGCATTTT
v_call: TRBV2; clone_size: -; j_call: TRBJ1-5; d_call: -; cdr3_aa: CASRNRVPQPQHF; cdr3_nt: TGTGCCAGCAGAAACAGGGTTCCTCAGCCCCAGCATTTT
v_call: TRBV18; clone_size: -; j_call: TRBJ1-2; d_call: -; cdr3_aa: CASSPLRAGYGYTF; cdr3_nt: TGTGCCAGCTCACCATTGAGGGCCGGCTATGGCTACACCTTC
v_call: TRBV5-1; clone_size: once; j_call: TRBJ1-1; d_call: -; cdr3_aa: CASSLAQVGATEAFF; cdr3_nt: TGCGCCAGCAGCTTGGCACAGGTAGGGGCCACTGAAGCTTTCTTT
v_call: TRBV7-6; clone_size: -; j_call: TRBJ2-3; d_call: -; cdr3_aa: CASSLEGRGSSTDTQYF; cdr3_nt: TGTGCCAGCAGCTTAGAAGGGAGAGGGAGTAGCACAGATACGCAGTATTTT
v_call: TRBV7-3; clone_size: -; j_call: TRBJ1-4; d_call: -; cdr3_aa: CANIEGKFEVFF; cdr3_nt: TGTGCCAACATCGAAGGAAAGTTCGAGGTGTTTTTT
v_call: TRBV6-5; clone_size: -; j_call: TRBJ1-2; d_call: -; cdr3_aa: CASSPGRGPSYGYTF; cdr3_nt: TGTGCCAGCAGCCCCGGTAGAGGCCCCTCCTATGGCTACACCTTC
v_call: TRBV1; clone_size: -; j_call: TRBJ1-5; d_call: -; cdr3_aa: CTSSQDGGNQPQHF; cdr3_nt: TGCACCAGCAGCCAAGACGGAGGGAATCAGCCCCAGCATTTT
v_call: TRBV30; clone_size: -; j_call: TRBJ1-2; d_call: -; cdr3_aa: CAWSGYRERGYTF; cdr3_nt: TGTGCCTGGAGTGGATACAGGGAGAGGGGCTACACCTTC
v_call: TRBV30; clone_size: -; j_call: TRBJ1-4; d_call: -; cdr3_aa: CAWKGGKEKLFF; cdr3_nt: TGTGCCTGGAAAGGCGGGAAGGAAAAACTGTTTTTT
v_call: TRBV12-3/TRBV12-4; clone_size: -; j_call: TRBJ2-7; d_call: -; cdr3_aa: CASSRYRNYEQYF; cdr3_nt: TGTGCCAGCAGCAGGTACAGGAACTACGAGCAGTACTTC
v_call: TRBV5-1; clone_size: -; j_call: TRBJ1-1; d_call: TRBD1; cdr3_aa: CASSYRGMNTEAFF; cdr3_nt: TGCGCCAGCAGTTACAGGGGAATGAACACTGAAGCTTTCTTT
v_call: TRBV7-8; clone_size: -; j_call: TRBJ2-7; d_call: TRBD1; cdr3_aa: CASSPPRTGSSYEQYF; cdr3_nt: TGTGCCAGCAGCCCCCCAAGGACAGGGAGCTCCTACGAGCAGTACTTC